The 24 T cell receptor beta chains presented below share a single source sample, sequenced in a study of T-cell reconstitution after alpha-beta-depleted transplantation in children. Unique molecular identifiers were incorporated into the prepared TCRbeta library. TCRdb used MiXCR to reprocess the PCR reads, holding one entry per CDR3 protein. This sample has 610,000 or so distinct CDR3 sequences, with roughly 30% found just once. The sample here was PBMCs, taken before TCRalphabeta/CD19-depleted stem cell transplant. These receptor sequences come from a boy in the first two years of life with Wiskott-Aldrich syndrome, due to receive a stem cell transplant.

The chain recombines TRBV20-1 with TRBJ1-1; D remains ambiguous. This CDR3 comprises 12 residues. CDR1 is DFQATT and CDR2 is SNEGSKA in the germline V gene (reference sequence). CDR3 amino acids: CRPGGTNTEAFF. For the CDR3, the DNA is TGCAGGCCGGGAGGAACGAACACTGAAGCTTTCTTT.

The sample holds a few counts of this clonotype. The chain carries TRBV19 and TRBJ2-1, with D possibly matching TRBD2 (5 bases). This CDR3 region has 14 residues. Trimming took off 6 bases at V and 6 bases at J, with 15 bases between the two ends. Germline CDR1 is LNHDA and CDR2 is SQIVND (reference sequence). CDR3 bases: TGTGCCAGTAGCCTGGGCTACACTAGCAATGAGCAGTTCTTC. Residues: CASSLGYTSNEQFF.

This clonotype was counted a few times. V and J are TRBV7-2 and TRBJ2-3; TRBD1 might be the D (6 bases). The CDR3 is made up of 15 amino acids. From germline, CDR1 is SGHTA and CDR2 FQGNSA. Trimming stripped 1 base from V and 3 bases from J, with 11 bases between. CDR3 DNA: TGTGCCAGCAGCTTAGGCAGGGGTCGTACAGATACGCAGTATTTT. This sequence encodes CASSLGRGRTDTQYF.

The V gene is TRBV12-3 or TRBV12-4, the J gene TRBJ1-1; 10 bases are shared with TRBD1. This CDR3 is 14 amino acids long. The J segment lost 8 bases and the V segment lost 9 bases, leaving 12 bases of the junction unmatched. The CDR3, as DNA: TGTGCCAGTAGGACCGGGACAGGGGCTTCGGAAGCTTTCTTT. Encoded protein: CASRTGTGASEAFF.

The V gene is TRBV7-9, the J gene TRBJ2-1; D may be TRBD1 or TRBD2 (6 bases each). Germline CDR1 is SEHNR and CDR2 is FQNEAQ (reference sequence). The V and J ends lost 6 bases and 7 bases respectively, with 25 bases between them. CDR3 length: 17 residues. CDR3 sequence (DNA): TGTGCCAGCAGGTCCACGGGCCGCCCCGGGGGCAAGAATGAGCAGTTCTTC. Translated: CASRSTGRPGGKNEQFF.

This clonotype has more than one count but fewer than ten. The rearrangement links TRBV15 to TRBJ1-2; 7 bases match TRBD1. The V gene end was trimmed by 0 bases and the J gene end by 4 bases; junction bases not matched to a gene: 8. Germline values: CDR1 LNHNV, CDR2 YYDKDF (reference sequence). The CDR3 has 16 amino acids. CDR3 DNA: TGTGCCACCAGCAGAGACCCTACAGGGGCCGCCTATGGCTACACCTTC. Its translation: CATSRDPTGAAYGYTF.

This clonotype was counted a few times. The chain recombines TRBV5-1 with TRBJ2-6, with TRBD2 identical over 7 bases. In germline, CDR1 is SGHRS, CDR2 YFSETQ. With 7 bases clipped from V and 0 bases from J, the junction kept 4 bases outside the gene matches. This CDR3 has 15 amino acids. The CDR3 here is CASRTSVSGANVLTF. CDR3 nucleotides: TGCGCCAGCCGAACTAGCGTCTCTGGGGCCAACGTCCTGACTTTC.

The rearrangement joins TRBV7-9 to TRBJ2-5; 7 bases fit TRBD2. Trimming took 5 bases from V and 14 from J; bases not matched to a gene: 5. Per germline, CDR1 SEHNR and CDR2 FQNEAQ (reference sequence). There are 10 residues in the CDR3. The CDR3 reads CASSPLASYF. The CDR3 bases are TGTGCCAGCAGCCCACTAGCGTCCTACTTC. The variable domain in full, with the rest retrieved from reference TRBV7-9 and TRBJ2-5, is DTGVSQNPRHKITKRGQNVTFRCDPISEHNRLYWYRQTLGQGPEFLTYFQNEAQLEKSRLLSDRFSAERPKGSFSTLEIQRTEQGDSAMYLCASSPLASYFGPGTRLLVL.

This clonotype was counted only a few times. This rearrangement joins TRBV21-1 to TRBJ2-7; TRBD2, the table's D call, lacks a check against the DNA. TRBV21-1 is assigned pseudogene status. The CDR3 extends over 17 amino acids. DNA for the CDR3: TGTGCCAGCAGCCTGGGGACTAGCGGGAGTTCCCTATACGAGCAGTACTTC. Encoded protein: CASSLGTSGSSLYEQYF.

This clonotype was seen more than once but under ten times. This chain links TRBV5-1 with TRBJ2-2; tentative D call: TRBD2 (5 bases). CDR1 is SGHRS, CDR2 YFSETQ, per germline. The V and J ends lost 4 bases and 2 bases respectively, with 12 bases between them. The CDR3 sequence is 15 residues long. CDR3 loop: CASSLREPNTGELFF. As DNA, the CDR3 is TGCGCCAGCAGCCTTAGGGAGCCCAACACCGGGGAGCTGTTTTTT.

The CDR3 region is CAISDRGAEAFF. In nucleotides, the CDR3 is TGTGCCATCAGTGACAGGGGAGCTGAAGCTTTCTTT. This chain connects TRBV10-3 to TRBJ1-1; D possibly corresponds to TRBD1 (6 bases). Trimming removed 3 bases at V and 6 bases at J, with 8 bases between. Germline V gene lookup returns CDR1 ENHRY and CDR2 SYGVKD. The CDR3 is 12 amino acids.

The V call is TRBV5-1, the J call TRBJ2-5; D may be TRBD1 (6 bases). Germline assignment: CDR1 SGHRS and CDR2 YFSETQ. The CDR3 covers 18 residues. V lost 4 bases to trimming and J lost 2 bases, with 24 bases between them. The DNA of the CDR3 is TGCGCCAGCAGCAACCCCGGGACACCGTTCATCCCACAAGAGACCCAGTACTTC. This translates into CASSNPGTPFIPQETQYF. The whole variable domain, remainder taken from reference TRBV5-1 and TRBJ2-5, is KAGVTQTPRYLIKTRGQQVTLSCSPISGHRSVSWYQQTPGQGLQFLFEYFSETQRNKGNFPGRFSGRQFSNSRSEMNVSTLELGDSALYLCASSNPGTPFIPQETQYFGPGTRLLVL.

This clonotype was observed a few times. This sequence joins TRBV20-1 and TRBJ2-1; D gene uncertain. V shed 1 base and J shed 2 bases, with 12 bases lying between them. CDR1 is DFQATT and CDR2 is SNEGSKA in the germline V gene (reference sequence). The CDR3 spans 15 residues. The CDR3 spells CSARGQEKTYNEQFF. The DNA of the CDR3 is TGCAGTGCTAGAGGTCAGGAGAAGACCTACAATGAGCAGTTCTTC.

The rearrangement uses TRBV20-1 and TRBJ2-7; 7 bases map to TRBD2. This CDR3 has 14 residues. Germline CDR1 is DFQATT and CDR2 is SNEGSKA (reference sequence). With V trimmed by 2 bases and J by 2 bases, 6 bases remained unmatched. The CDR3 coding sequence is TGCAGTGCTAGATCGACTAGCAGCCCCTACGAGCAGTACTTC. Residues: CSARSTSSPYEQYF.

This clonotype was recorded a few times. The chain uses TRBV6-2 or TRBV6-3 and TRBJ2-3, with D unresolved. CDR1 MNHEY and CDR2 SVGEGT come from the germline V gene. The CDR3 is made up of 16 amino acids. Trimming removed 2 bases at V and 2 bases at J, with 14 bases between. CDR3 protein: CASSYAVSYNTDTQYF. Written as DNA, the CDR3 is TGTGCCAGCAGTTACGCTGTGAGCTATAACACAGATACGCAGTATTTT.

The chain joins TRBV20-1 to TRBJ2-7; the match to TRBD2 covers 8 bases. Germline values: CDR1 DFQATT, CDR2 SNEGSKA (reference sequence). J lost 2 bases, V lost 5 bases, and 11 bases had no gene match. CDR3 length: 15 residues. CDR3 amino acids: CSASGLAGGTYEQYF. CDR3 coding DNA: TGCAGTGCTTCCGGGCTAGCGGGCGGGACCTACGAGCAGTACTTC.

This clonotype showed up just a few times. The gene calls are TRBV27 and TRBJ2-2; 14 bases line up with TRBD2. Losses at the gene ends were 4 bases for V and 6 bases for J; bases not matched to a gene: 7. The CDR3 is made up of 17 amino acids. The germline V gene encodes CDR1 MNHEY and CDR2 SMNVEV (reference sequence). The CDR3 here is CASSSGLAGGQAGELFF. In DNA, the CDR3 is TGTGCCAGCAGTTCAGGACTAGCGGGAGGTCAGGCCGGGGAGCTGTTTTTT.

A few counts support this clonotype. V and J are TRBV28 and TRBJ1-1; D is perhaps TRBD1 (6 bases). V was clipped by 8 bases and J by 1 base, with 14 bases between them. CDR3 length: 14 residues. Germline assignment: CDR1 MDHEN and CDR2 SYDVKM. CDR3 loop: CASSTPGANTEAFF. Written as DNA, the CDR3 is TGTGCCAGCTCCACTCCGGGGGCGAACACTGAAGCTTTCTTT.

The CDR3: CASSLEGRLETQYF. CDR3 nucleotide sequence: TGCGCCAGCAGCTTGGAGGGGCGGCTGGAGACCCAGTACTTC. The chain joins TRBV5-1 to TRBJ2-5; a possible D gene is TRBD1 (5 bases). Germline-derived CDR1 and CDR2 are SGHRS and YFSETQ. V was pared by 0 bases and J by 5 bases, with 11 bases between. The CDR3 has 14 residues.

This clonotype was picked up a small number of times. The rearrangement uses TRBV6-4 and TRBJ1-2, with D unresolved. Trimming took off 6 bases at V and 0 bases at J, with 5 bases between the two ends. The germline V gene has CDR1 MRHNA and CDR2 SNTAGT. This CDR3 comprises 12 residues. CDR3 amino acids: CASRRTNYGYTF. CDR3 sequence (DNA): TGTGCCAGCAGACGGACTAACTATGGCTACACCTTC.

This chain links TRBV7-6 with TRBJ2-2; D unresolved. CDR3 length: 16 amino acids. Germline assignment: CDR1 SGHVS and CDR2 FNYEAQ. V was shortened by 2 bases and J by 2 bases, with 12 bases between the two germline ends. Here the CDR3 reads CASSLTDGINTGELFF. CDR3 nucleotide sequence: TGTGCCAGCAGCTTAACGGACGGAATCAACACCGGGGAGCTGTTTTTT.

The CDR3 DNA is TGTGCCATCGGGTGGGACAGGGCCCAAGAGACCCAGTACTTC. It translates to CAIGWDRAQETQYF. The chain carries TRBV10-3 and TRBJ2-5; 9 nucleotides align to TRBD1. CDR3 length: 14 amino acids. Germline V gives CDR1 ENHRY, CDR2 SYGVKD. V trimming: 8 bases; J trimming: 1 base; junction bases outside the gene matches: 5.

J is TRBJ2-1 and V is TRBV7-9, with D perhaps TRBD1 (5 bases). CDR3 size: 14 residues. CDR1 is SEHNR and CDR2 is FQNEAQ in the germline V gene (reference sequence). V dropped 1 base and J dropped 8 bases, with 12 bases sitting between them. DNA of the CDR3: TGTGCCAGCAGCTTAGTTGGTAGGGGCCATGAGCAGTTCTTC. Protein: CASSLVGRGHEQFF. Looking up the rest from reference TRBV7-9 and TRBJ2-1 gives the full variable domain: DTGVSQNPRHKITKRGQNVTFRCDPISEHNRLYWYRQTLGQGPEFLTYFQNEAQLEKSRLLSDRFSAERPKGSFSTLEIQRTEQGDSAMYLCASSLVGRGHEQFFGPGTRLTVL.

The gene calls are TRBV10-3 and TRBJ2-7, with D possibly matching TRBD1 (5 bases). V lost 2 bases to trimming and J lost 2 bases, with 13 bases between them. The CDR3 covers 15 residues. Looked up from germline, CDR1 is ENHRY and CDR2 is SYGVKD. CDR3 protein: CAISEPIKGTYEQYF. In nucleotides, the CDR3 is TGTGCCATCAGTGAGCCCATCAAGGGGACCTACGAGCAGTACTTC.